This section outlines one T cell receptor (beta chain) sequence together with its context. The data were obtained in a study of blood T cell repertoires in COVID-19. Looking at the study overall: The United States, Italy and Spain provided the acute and convalescent COVID-19 samples. Sources were T cells, B-cell-depleted T cells, or PBMCs; the material itself was cDNA or gDNA.

V lost 4 bases to trimming and J lost 0 bases; unmatched junction nucleotides: 7. Germline lookup yields CDR1 SGDLS and CDR2 YYNGEE. CDR3 length equals 16 residues. In the original processing: Estimation of nucleated cell counts relied on the amplification of reference gene primers. Repertoires were generated with immunoSEQ multiplex PCR, while TCRdb's copy carries only in-frame clones and drops some. The V and J calls and clone size were taken over from that table, and D and trimming were inferred from the DNA. The sample lists about 190,000 clones; roughly 89% were seen once. V usage is TRBV9 and J usage is TRBJ2-3, with 8 bases fitting TRBD2. Source material: peripheral blood. The origin of this receptor is a man aged 50 to 60 with acute or convalescent COVID-19. The CDR3 sequence: CASSPHLAGSTDTQYF. The CDR3 bases are TGTGCCAGCAGCCCCCATTTAGCGGGGAGCACAGATACGCAGTATTTT.